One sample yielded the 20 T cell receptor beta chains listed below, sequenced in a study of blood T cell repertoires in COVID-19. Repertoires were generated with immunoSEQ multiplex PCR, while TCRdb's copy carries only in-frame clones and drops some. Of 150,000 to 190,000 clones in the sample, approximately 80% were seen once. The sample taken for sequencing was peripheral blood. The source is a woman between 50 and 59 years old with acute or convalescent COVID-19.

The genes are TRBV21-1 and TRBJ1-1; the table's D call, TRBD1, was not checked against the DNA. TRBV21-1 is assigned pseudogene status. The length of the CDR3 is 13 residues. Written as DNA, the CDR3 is TGTGCCAGCAGGAGGACAGCTAACACTGAAGCTTTCTTT. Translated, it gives CASRRTANTEAFF.

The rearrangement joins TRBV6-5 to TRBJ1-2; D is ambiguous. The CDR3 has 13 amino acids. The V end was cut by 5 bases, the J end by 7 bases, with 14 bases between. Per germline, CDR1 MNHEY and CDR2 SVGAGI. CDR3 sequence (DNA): TGTGCCAGCAGTATAGACTCGACGGGTGGCTACACCTTC. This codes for CASSIDSTGGYTF.

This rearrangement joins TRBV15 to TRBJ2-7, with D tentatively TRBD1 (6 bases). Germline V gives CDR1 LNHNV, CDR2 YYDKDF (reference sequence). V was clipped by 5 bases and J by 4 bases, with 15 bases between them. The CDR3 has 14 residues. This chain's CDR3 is CATSPDRGLYEQYF. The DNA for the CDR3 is TGTGCCACCAGCCCGGACAGAGGATTATACGAGCAGTACTTC.

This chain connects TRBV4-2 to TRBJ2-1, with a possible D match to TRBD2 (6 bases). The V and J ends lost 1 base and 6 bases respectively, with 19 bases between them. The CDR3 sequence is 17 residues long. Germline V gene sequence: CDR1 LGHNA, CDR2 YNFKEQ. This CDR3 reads CASSQVLLRGILNEQFF. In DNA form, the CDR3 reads TGTGCCAGCAGCCAAGTCCTCCTGCGGGGTATTCTCAATGAGCAGTTCTTC.

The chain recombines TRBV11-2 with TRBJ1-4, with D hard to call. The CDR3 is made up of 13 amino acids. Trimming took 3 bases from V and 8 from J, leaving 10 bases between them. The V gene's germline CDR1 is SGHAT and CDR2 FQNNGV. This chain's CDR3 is CASSFGGREKLFF. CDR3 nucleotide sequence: TGTGCCAGCAGCTTTGGTGGTCGGGAAAAACTGTTTTTT.

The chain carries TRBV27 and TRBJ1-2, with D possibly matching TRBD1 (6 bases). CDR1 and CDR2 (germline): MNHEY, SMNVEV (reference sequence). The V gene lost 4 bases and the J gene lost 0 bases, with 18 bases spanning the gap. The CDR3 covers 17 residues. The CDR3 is CASSSPRGGRANYGYTF. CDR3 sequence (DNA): TGTGCCAGCAGTTCCCCTCGGGGGGGCAGGGCTAACTATGGCTACACCTTC.

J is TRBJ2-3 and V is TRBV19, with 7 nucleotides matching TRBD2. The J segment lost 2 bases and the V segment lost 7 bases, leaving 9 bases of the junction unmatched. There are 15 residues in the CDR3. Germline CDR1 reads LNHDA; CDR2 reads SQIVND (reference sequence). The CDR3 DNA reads TGTGCCAGTACCATCGGCGGGAGAAACACAGATACGCAGTATTTT. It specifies CASTIGGRNTDTQYF.

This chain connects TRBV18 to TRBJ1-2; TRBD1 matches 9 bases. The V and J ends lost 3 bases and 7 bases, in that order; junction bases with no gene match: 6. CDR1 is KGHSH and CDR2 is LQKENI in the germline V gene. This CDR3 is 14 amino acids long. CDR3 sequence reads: CASSPKTGGIGYTF. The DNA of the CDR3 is TGTGCCAGCTCACCGAAAACAGGGGGCATTGGCTACACCTTC. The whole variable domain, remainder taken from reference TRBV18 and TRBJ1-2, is NAGVMQNPRHLVRRRGQEARLRCSPMKGHSHVYWYRQLPEEGLKFMVYLQKENIIDESGMPKERFSAEFPKEGPSILRIQQVVRGDSAAYFCASSPKTGGIGYTFGSGTRLTVV.

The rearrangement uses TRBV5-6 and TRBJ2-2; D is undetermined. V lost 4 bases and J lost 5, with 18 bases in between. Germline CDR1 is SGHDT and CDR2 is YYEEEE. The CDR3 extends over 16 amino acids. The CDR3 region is CASSLPLSAATGELFF. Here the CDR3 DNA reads TGTGCCAGCAGCCTACCCCTATCGGCGGCGACCGGGGAGCTGTTTTTT. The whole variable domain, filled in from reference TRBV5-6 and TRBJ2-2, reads DAGVTQSPTHLIKTRGQQVTLRCSPKSGHDTVSWYQQALGQGPQFIFQYYEEEERQRGNFPDRFSGHQFPNYSSELNVNALLLGDSALYLCASSLPLSAATGELFFGEGSRLTVL.

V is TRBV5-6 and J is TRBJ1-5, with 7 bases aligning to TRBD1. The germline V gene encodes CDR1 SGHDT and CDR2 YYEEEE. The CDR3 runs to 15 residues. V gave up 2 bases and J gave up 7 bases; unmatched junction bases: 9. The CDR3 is CASSLSGTVRQPQHF. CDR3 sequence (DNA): TGTGCCAGCAGCTTATCTGGGACAGTAAGGCAGCCCCAGCATTTT.

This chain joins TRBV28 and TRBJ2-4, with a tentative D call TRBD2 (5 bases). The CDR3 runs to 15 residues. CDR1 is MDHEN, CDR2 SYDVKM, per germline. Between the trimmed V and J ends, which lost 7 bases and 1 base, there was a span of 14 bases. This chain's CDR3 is CASTKGRGAKNIQYF. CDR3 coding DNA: TGTGCCAGCACAAAGGGCCGCGGGGCCAAAAACATTCAGTACTTC.

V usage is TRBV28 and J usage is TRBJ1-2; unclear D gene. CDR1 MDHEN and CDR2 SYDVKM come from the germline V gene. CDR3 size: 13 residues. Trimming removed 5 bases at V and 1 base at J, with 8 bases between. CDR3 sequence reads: CASSPNSNYGYTF. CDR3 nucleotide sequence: TGTGCCAGCAGTCCGAACAGTAACTATGGCTACACCTTC.

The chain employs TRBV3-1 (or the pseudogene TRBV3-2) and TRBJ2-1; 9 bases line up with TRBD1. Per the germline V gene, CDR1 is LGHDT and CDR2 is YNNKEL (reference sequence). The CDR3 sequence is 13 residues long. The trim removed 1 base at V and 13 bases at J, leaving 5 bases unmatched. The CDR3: CASSQVEQGAQFF. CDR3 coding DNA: TGTGCCAGCAGCCAAGTAGAACAGGGGGCTCAGTTCTTC.

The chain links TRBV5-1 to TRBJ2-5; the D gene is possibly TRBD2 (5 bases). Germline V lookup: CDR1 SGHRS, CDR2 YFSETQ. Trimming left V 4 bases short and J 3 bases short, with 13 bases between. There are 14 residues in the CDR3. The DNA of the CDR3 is TGCGCCAGCAGCCACGGACGGGGAGAAGAGACCCAGTACTTC. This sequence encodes CASSHGRGEETQYF. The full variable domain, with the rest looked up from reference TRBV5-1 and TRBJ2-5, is KAGVTQTPRYLIKTRGQQVTLSCSPISGHRSVSWYQQTPGQGLQFLFEYFSETQRNKGNFPGRFSGRQFSNSRSEMNVSTLELGDSALYLCASSHGRGEETQYFGPGTRLLVL.

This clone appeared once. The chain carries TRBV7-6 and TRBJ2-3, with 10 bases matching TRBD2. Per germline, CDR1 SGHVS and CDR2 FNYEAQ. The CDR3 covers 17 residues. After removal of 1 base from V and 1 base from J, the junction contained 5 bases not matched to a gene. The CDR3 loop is CASSLGASGGGTDTQYF. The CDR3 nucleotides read TGTGCCAGCAGCTTAGGGGCTAGCGGGGGCGGCACAGATACGCAGTATTTT.

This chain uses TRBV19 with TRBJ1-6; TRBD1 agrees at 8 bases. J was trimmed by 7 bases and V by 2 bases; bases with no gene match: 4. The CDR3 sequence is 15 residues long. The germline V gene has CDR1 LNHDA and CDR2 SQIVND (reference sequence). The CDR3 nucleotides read TGTGCCAGTAGTATAACTACAGGGGGAAATTCACCCCTCCACTTT. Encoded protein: CASSITTGGNSPLHF.

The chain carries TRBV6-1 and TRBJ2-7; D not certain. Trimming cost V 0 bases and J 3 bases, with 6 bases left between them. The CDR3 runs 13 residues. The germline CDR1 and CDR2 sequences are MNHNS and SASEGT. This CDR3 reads CASSEARLYEQYF. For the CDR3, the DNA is TGTGCCAGCAGTGAAGCGCGACTCTACGAGCAGTACTTC.

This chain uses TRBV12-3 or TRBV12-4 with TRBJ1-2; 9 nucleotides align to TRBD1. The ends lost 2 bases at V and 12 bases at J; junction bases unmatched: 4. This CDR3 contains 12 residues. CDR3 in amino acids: CASSLPGQGHTF. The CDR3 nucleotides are TGTGCCAGCAGTTTACCCGGACAGGGGCACACCTTC.

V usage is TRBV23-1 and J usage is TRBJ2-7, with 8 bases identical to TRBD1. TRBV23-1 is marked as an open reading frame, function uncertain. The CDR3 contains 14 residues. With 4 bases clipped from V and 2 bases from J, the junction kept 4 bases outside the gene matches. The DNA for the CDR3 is TGCGCCAGCAGTCTCAGGACAGGGCCCTACGAGCAGTACTTC. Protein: CASSLRTGPYEQYF.

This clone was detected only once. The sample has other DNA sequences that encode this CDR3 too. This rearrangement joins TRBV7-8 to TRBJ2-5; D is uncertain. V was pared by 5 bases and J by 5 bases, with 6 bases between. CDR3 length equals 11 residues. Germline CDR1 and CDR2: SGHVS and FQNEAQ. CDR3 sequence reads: CASSPSETQYF. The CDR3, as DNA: TGTGCCAGCAGCCCCTCGGAGACCCAGTACTTC.